One sample yielded the 15 T cell receptor beta chains listed below, sequenced in a study of cytomegalovirus exposure and HLA in healthy donors. Amplification used 60 Vbeta primers and 13 Jbeta primers. TCRdb keeps only in-frame clones here, not all; method: immunoSEQ multiplex PCR. The repertoire holds 130,000 or so clones, with approximately 82% as singletons. The sequencing input was PBMCs. The receptor source for this set is a middle-aged woman in good health and CMV-seronegative.

The V and J genes are TRBV5-1 and TRBJ1-5, with TRBD1 identical over 8 bases. Trimming took 4 bases from V and 6 from J; bases not matched to a gene: 9. Germline assignment: CDR1 SGHRS and CDR2 YFSETQ. CDR3 length: 15 amino acids. CDR3 DNA sequence: TGCGCCAGCAGCAGATCAGGGGGCGAACGTCAGCCCCAGCATTTT. Translating it yields CASSRSGGERQPQHF.

The J gene is TRBJ1-1, the V gene TRBV27; 8 bases line up with TRBD1. From germline, CDR1 is MNHEY and CDR2 SMNVEV (reference sequence). The CDR3 is 15 residues long. J was trimmed by 0 bases and V by 5 bases; bases with no gene match: 5. The CDR3 nucleotides are TGTGCCAGCAGTACGAGGACAGGGTTGAACACTGAAGCTTTCTTT. Its protein product is CASSTRTGLNTEAFF.

The chain has TRBV2 and TRBJ1-1; weak D call: TRBD1 (6 bases). Trimming took 6 bases from V and 9 from J, leaving 17 bases between them. Germline V lookup: CDR1 SNHLY, CDR2 FYNNEI. This CDR3 has 13 amino acids. CDR3 sequence reads: CASRVQTGSKAFF. The DNA of the CDR3 is TGTGCCAGCAGAGTTCAAACAGGGTCCAAAGCTTTCTTT.

The chain couples TRBV28 to TRBJ1-2; possibly TRBD1 for D (5 bases). V lost 5 bases and J lost 2, with 12 bases in between. CDR1 is MDHEN, CDR2 SYDVKM, per germline. CDR3 length equals 14 residues. The CDR3 loop reads CASSEVDRNYGYTF. The CDR3 nucleotides are TGTGCCAGCAGTGAGGTCGACAGAAACTATGGCTACACCTTC.

The chain is built from TRBV5-1 and TRBJ2-7; a weak D match, TRBD1 (5 bases). The CDR3 has 15 residues. Trimming removed 1 base from V and 0 bases from J, with 11 bases in between. Germline values: CDR1 SGHRS, CDR2 YFSETQ. This chain's CDR3 is CASSLQGVSSYEQYF. The CDR3 DNA follows: TGCGCCAGCAGCTTGCAGGGTGTTAGCTCCTACGAGCAGTACTTC.

The chain has TRBV6-5 and TRBJ2-2; D is uncertain. Trimming took off 6 bases at V and 2 bases at J, with 10 bases between the two ends. CDR3 size: 14 residues. Looked up from germline, CDR1 is MNHEY and CDR2 is SVGAGI. DNA of the CDR3: TGTGCCAGCAGAACTACCGAAAACACCGGGGAGCTGTTTTTT. This encodes CASRTTENTGELFF.

The J gene is TRBJ2-7, the V gene TRBV7-6; 7 bases line up with TRBD2. This CDR3 is 15 amino acids long. The ends lost 5 bases at V and 1 base at J; junction bases unmatched: 8. The germline V gene encodes CDR1 SGHVS and CDR2 FNYEAQ. CDR3 nucleotide sequence: TGTGCCAGCAGCCCTAGCGGTGATTCTTCCTACGAGCAGTACTTC. The encoded protein is CASSPSGDSSYEQYF.

V is TRBV5-1 and J is TRBJ2-1; a possible D gene is TRBD2 (6 bases). The CDR3 is 15 residues long. Germline CDR1 SGHRS, CDR2 YFSETQ. Trimming took 0 bases from V and 4 from J, leaving 11 bases between them. The CDR3 DNA is TGCGCCAGCAGCTTGGAGGACTATAAATACAATGAGCAGTTCTTC. Protein product: CASSLEDYKYNEQFF.

This clone came up once. The chain is built from TRBV5-1 and TRBJ2-7, with D possibly being TRBD1 (7 bases). V was pared by 4 bases and J by 2 bases, with 22 bases between. The CDR3 runs 17 residues. In germline, CDR1 is SGHRS, CDR2 YFSETQ. The CDR3 nucleotides are TGCGCCAGCAGCGCGGATCATCAGGGGGACTTCCCCTACGAGCAGTACTTC. Its protein is CASSADHQGDFPYEQYF.

The genes are TRBV28 and TRBJ2-3, with 9 bases identical to TRBD1. The CDR3 spans 16 residues. Germline V gene data show CDR1 as MDHEN and CDR2 as SYDVKM. After removal of 5 bases from V and 0 bases from J, the junction contained 6 bases not matched to a gene. CDR3 sequence reads: CASSRTGASSTDTQYF. The CDR3 coding sequence is TGTGCCAGCAGTCGGACAGGGGCCTCTAGCACAGATACGCAGTATTTT.

This chain joins TRBV7-2 and TRBJ2-7; 7 bases map to TRBD2. The CDR3 is 14 amino acids. V shed 1 base, J shed 3 bases, and the junction held 3 bases outside the gene matches. Germline loops: CDR1 SGHTA, CDR2 FQGNSA. CDR3 sequence reads: CASSLVTSVYEQYF. CDR3 DNA: TGTGCCAGCAGCTTAGTAACTAGCGTCTACGAGCAGTACTTC.

This chain links TRBV28 with TRBJ1-5; no definite D call. The length of the CDR3 is 16 residues. The V end lost 3 bases, the J end lost 0 bases, and 12 bases lay between the germline ends. CDR1 is MDHEN and CDR2 is SYDVKM in the germline V gene. The CDR3 DNA reads TGTGCCAGCAGTTTTGGCGGGCTTTATAGCAATCAGCCCCAGCATTTT. Its protein is CASSFGGLYSNQPQHF.

J is TRBJ2-1 and V is TRBV6-6; a weak D match, TRBD2 (6 bases). This CDR3 has 14 amino acids. The ends were cut back, 7 bases at V and 0 bases at J, with 10 bases in the middle. CDR1 MNHNY and CDR2 SVGAGI come from the germline V gene (reference sequence). This CDR3 is CASKWGVSYNEQFF. CDR3 sequence (DNA): TGTGCCAGCAAATGGGGGGTCTCCTACAATGAGCAGTTCTTC.

The chain employs TRBV7-8 and TRBJ1-5; TRBD1 agrees at 9 bases. The CDR3 is made up of 15 amino acids. The trim removed 0 bases at V and 7 bases at J, leaving 4 bases unmatched. In germline, CDR1 is SGHVS, CDR2 FQNEAQ. The CDR3 protein is CASSLARDRVQPQHF. Written as DNA, the CDR3 is TGTGCCAGCAGCTTAGCCCGGGACAGGGTGCAGCCCCAGCATTTT.

The V and J genes are TRBV4-1 and TRBJ2-6; D remains ambiguous. Trimming pared 1 base from V and 2 bases from J, leaving 12 bases between. The germline CDR1 and CDR2 sequences are MGHRA and YSYEKL. This CDR3 has 17 residues. The CDR3 DNA follows: TGCGCCAGCAGCCAAGTCAGTCTCAATCCTGGGGCCAACGTCCTGACTTTC. This encodes CASSQVSLNPGANVLTF.